The sequence of this T cell receptor beta chain was determined in a study of blood T cell repertoires in COVID-19. Study overall: The samples span acute and convalescent COVID-19 from the United States, Italy and Spain.

Original processing methods: Nucleated cell number was recorded as an estimate derived from reference gene primer amplification. TCRdb's table, derived via immunoSEQ multiplex PCR, lists solely in-frame clones and lacks some. V and J calls plus clone size are reproduced from that table; the DNA served to infer D and trimming. The sample lists over 130,000 clones; approximately 84% were seen once. Germline loops: CDR1 GTSNPN, CDR2 SVGIG (reference sequence). This CDR3 comprises 15 residues. V lost 6 bases to trimming and J lost 3 bases; unmatched junction nucleotides: 7. Participant-given clinical history determined each cohort assignment.

This clonotype was obtained from a woman between 45 and 60 years old with acute COVID-19. Sample: PBMCs or T cells enriched from blood (not recorded which). V and J are TRBV30 and TRBJ2-2; 10 bases are shared with TRBD1. The CDR3, as DNA: TGTGCCTGTCCTACAGGACAGGGGGACACCGGGGAGCTGTTTTTT. Its translation is CACPTGQGDTGELFF.